Below are 4 T cell receptor beta chains sequenced from a single sample in a study of cytomegalovirus exposure and HLA in healthy donors. PCR used 60 Vbeta primers and 13 Jbeta primers. Clones were sequenced by immunoSEQ multiplex PCR, and TCRdb holds only the in-frame ones, with some missing. The table has around 240,000 clones, 82% seen once. The sequenced material came from PBMCs. The receptor set was obtained from a woman between 40 and 55 years old in good health and CMV-seropositive.

The rearrangement links TRBV6-1 to TRBJ2-7, with D maybe TRBD2 (5 bases). In germline, CDR1 is MNHNS, CDR2 SASEGT. The V and J ends lost 1 base and 0 bases respectively, with 10 bases between them. CDR3 length: 15 amino acids. The CDR3 nucleotides read TGTGCCAGCAGTGAAGAAGCGGCGAGCTCCTACGAGCAGTACTTC. As protein: CASSEEAASSYEQYF.

This rearrangement joins TRBV19 to TRBJ2-3; a weak D match, TRBD1 (5 bases). Germline values: CDR1 LNHDA, CDR2 SQIVND (reference sequence). This CDR3 is 12 amino acids long. V was clipped by 4 bases and J by 5 bases, with 7 bases between them. The CDR3 sequence is CASSSRVDTQYF. Here the CDR3 DNA reads TGTGCCAGTAGTAGCAGGGTAGATACGCAGTATTTT.

As concerns this clone: At the DNA level, this CDR3 is encoded by other sequences in the same sample as well. V is TRBV6-5 and J is TRBJ1-3; D gene ambiguous. Trimming shortened V by 2 bases and J by 4 bases, and 6 bases separated the two germline ends. Germline CDR1 reads MNHEY; CDR2 reads SVGAGI. CDR3 length equals 13 residues. This CDR3 is CASSYRGGNTIYF. As DNA, the CDR3 is TGTGCCAGCAGTTACAGAGGGGGAAACACCATATATTTT.

The chain uses TRBV7-3 and TRBJ2-1, with D perhaps matching TRBD2 (5 bases). Trimming cost V 1 base and J 2 bases, with 9 bases left between them. Germline values: CDR1 SGHTA, CDR2 FQGTGA. The CDR3 contains 15 residues. CDR3 sequence: CASSLNGMAYNEQFF. The CDR3 nucleotides are TGTGCCAGCAGCTTAAACGGGATGGCCTACAATGAGCAGTTCTTC.